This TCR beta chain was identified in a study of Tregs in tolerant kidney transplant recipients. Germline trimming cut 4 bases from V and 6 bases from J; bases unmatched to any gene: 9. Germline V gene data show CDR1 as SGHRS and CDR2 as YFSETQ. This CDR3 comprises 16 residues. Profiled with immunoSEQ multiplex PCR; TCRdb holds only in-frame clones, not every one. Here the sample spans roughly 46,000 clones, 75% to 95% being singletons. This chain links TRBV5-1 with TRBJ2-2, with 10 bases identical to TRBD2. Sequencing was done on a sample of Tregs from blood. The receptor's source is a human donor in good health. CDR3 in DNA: TGCGCCAGCAGCCTTGGGGGGACTAGCGCGGCCGGGGAGCTGTTTTTT. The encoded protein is CASSLGGTSAAGELFF.